The 25 T cell receptor beta chains below come from one sample, sequenced in a study of CD8 T cells in ankylosing spondylitis. TCRdb re-called the 5' RACE reads with MiXCR, one entry per CDR3 protein. The data hold about 320,000 distinct CDR3 sequences, with around 10% observed a single time. The sample comprised blood, either unsorted or a sorted T cell fraction (not recorded which). The receptors here all came from a female donor with ankylosing spondylitis or in good health (not recorded which).

With respect to this clonotype: A much larger clone differs by one base, so this may be a read error. The chain carries TRBV9 and TRBJ2-7; D gene ambiguous. Germline V gene sequence: CDR1 SGDLS, CDR2 YYNGEE. There are 15 residues in the CDR3. CDR3 DNA sequence: TGTGCCTGCAGCCACGATGGCAGAAGCTCCTACGAGCAGTACTTC. It yields the protein CACSHDGRSSYEQYF.

The table lists this clonotype with many counts. This sequence joins TRBV5-1 and TRBJ2-1; D gene uncertain. CDR3 length: 14 residues. Per germline, CDR1 SGHRS and CDR2 YFSETQ. The ends were cut back, 4 bases at V and 6 bases at J, with 14 bases in the middle. The CDR3 is CASSRDAAANEQFF. In DNA, the CDR3 is TGCGCCAGCAGCCGCGACGCCGCTGCCAATGAGCAGTTCTTC.

A word on this clonotype: A read error is possible here, since a much larger clone lies one base away. The chain uses TRBV5-1 and TRBJ2-2; TRBD1 might be the D (6 bases). From germline, CDR1 is SGHRS and CDR2 YFSETQ. The CDR3 runs to 15 residues. The CDR3, as DNA: TGCGCCAGCAGAACTTTTCAGGGGAACACCTGGGAGCTGTTTTTT. Its protein is CASRTFQGNTWELFF.

V and J are TRBV2 and TRBJ2-2, with 7 bases matching TRBD1. This CDR3 contains 15 residues. Germline CDR1 SNHLY, CDR2 FYNNEI. Unmatched junction bases numbered 8, after V lost 9 bases and J lost 1 base. The CDR3 DNA sequence: TGTGCCAGTATAGACCGGGACAGGAACACCGGGGAGCTGTTTTTT. Residues: CASIDRDRNTGELFF.

This clonotype was picked up many times. The chain joins TRBV20-1 to TRBJ1-1, with a weak D call TRBD1 (6 bases). The germline V gene encodes CDR1 DFQATT and CDR2 SNEGSKA (reference sequence). The CDR3 is 12 amino acids. With 5 bases removed from V and 2 bases from J, the gap between germline ends came to 9 bases. The CDR3 loop reads CSAGQPNTEAFF. The DNA for the CDR3 is TGCAGTGCTGGACAGCCAAACACTGAAGCTTTCTTT.

This clonotype occurred a few times. The chain links TRBV20-1 to TRBJ2-1; 12 bases are shared with TRBD1. The CDR3 loop spans 16 amino acids. V shed 0 bases, J shed 7 bases, and the junction held 7 bases outside the gene matches. CDR1 DFQATT and CDR2 SNEGSKA come from the germline V gene (reference sequence). Written as DNA, the CDR3 is TGCAGTGCTAGAGATGGGGACAGGGGGCTGGGGAATGAGCAGTTCTTC. Translation gives CSARDGDRGLGNEQFF.

This clonotype was recorded a few times. V and J are TRBV15 and TRBJ2-7; 10 positions match TRBD2. CDR3 length: 14 residues. The V gene's germline CDR1 is LNHNV and CDR2 YYDKDF (reference sequence). Trimming took 2 bases from V and 6 from J; bases not matched to a gene: 4. This CDR3 is CATSRLAGEVEQYF. CDR3 DNA: TGTGCCACCAGCAGACTAGCGGGGGAGGTCGAGCAGTACTTC.

The table lists this clonotype with many counts. The rearrangement uses TRBV5-1 and TRBJ1-4; perhaps TRBD1 as D (6 bases). The CDR3 is 21 amino acids. V lost 4 bases and J 8 bases, leaving 36 bases between the germline ends. Per germline, CDR1 SGHRS and CDR2 YFSETQ. CDR3 DNA: TGCGCCAGCAGCCGCCTCGTGGGGGCCAACGGTTTGAAGGACAGCGGGGAAAAACTGTTTTTT. Translation gives CASSRLVGANGLKDSGEKLFF.

This clonotype was detected ten times or more. The chain is built from TRBV10-3 and TRBJ2-3, with TRBD1 as a possible D gene (6 bases). V lost 3 bases and J 2 bases, leaving 15 bases between the germline ends. Germline CDR1 and CDR2: ENHRY and SYGVKD. CDR3 size: 16 residues. The CDR3 coding sequence is TGTGCCATCAGTGAACTCCAGGGGTCGCCCACAGATACGCAGTATTTT. Encoded protein: CAISELQGSPTDTQYF.

This clonotype was counted at least ten times. The V call is TRBV12-3 or TRBV12-4, the J call TRBJ2-1, with D tentatively TRBD1 or TRBD2 (5 bases each). This CDR3 is 14 amino acids long. V was shortened by 6 bases and J by 9 bases, with 18 bases between the two germline ends. The CDR3 sequence is CASSRDEGAGEQFF. For the CDR3, the DNA is TGTGCCAGCAGCCGGGATGAAGGGGCCGGTGAGCAGTTCTTC.

Details on this clonotype: A junction end diverges from the germline sequence, so it may reflect a read error. This chain links TRBV20-1 with TRBJ1-2, with 7 positions matching TRBD1. The CDR3 runs to 14 residues. Looked up from germline, CDR1 is DFQATT and CDR2 is SNEGSKA (reference sequence). The CDR3 loop is CSALDRARNYGDTF. As DNA, the CDR3 is TGCAGTGCTCTTGACAGGGCGAGAAACTATGGCGACACCTTC.

This clonotype was observed a few times. As DNA, the CDR3 is TGTGCCAGCAGCCCTCGGACGGCAGGGATAAATACGCAGTATTTT. It codes for CASSPRTAGINTQYF. This chain uses TRBV11-2 with TRBJ2-3; TRBD1 might be the D (5 bases). This CDR3 has 15 amino acids. Germline CDR1 SGHAT, CDR2 FQNNGV. The ends were cut back, 5 bases at V and 7 bases at J, with 19 bases in the middle.

The J gene is TRBJ2-3, the V gene TRBV28; maybe TRBD1 (5 bases). The CDR3 consists of 20 residues. V was cut by 3 bases and J by 0 bases, with 25 bases left in between. Germline assignment: CDR1 MDHEN and CDR2 SYDVKM. The CDR3 sequence is CASSFSSTAGADTSTDTQYF. As DNA, the CDR3 is TGTGCCAGCAGTTTTTCCTCGACAGCTGGGGCGGACACTAGCACAGATACGCAGTATTTT.

This clonotype was seen more than once but under ten times. This chain links TRBV2 with TRBJ2-6; D is undetermined. CDR3 length: 15 amino acids. Germline V gene data show CDR1 as SNHLY and CDR2 as FYNNEI. V was clipped by 10 bases and J by 2 bases, with 15 bases between them. The CDR3 spells CATIPSKAGANVLTF. The CDR3 nucleotides are TGTGCCACCATCCCCTCTAAGGCTGGGGCCAACGTCCTGACTTTC.

A few counts support this clonotype. The CDR3 DNA reads TGTGCCAGCAGTTTTACTAGCGGGGGGTTTGTCCCAGATACGCAGTATTTT. Its translation: CASSFTSGGFVPDTQYF. The chain is built from TRBV28 and TRBJ2-3, with 12 bases matching TRBD2. In germline, CDR1 is MDHEN, CDR2 SYDVKM. V gave up 3 bases and J gave up 4 bases; unmatched junction bases: 8. This CDR3 spans 17 amino acids.

Ten or more counts support this clonotype. The chain recombines TRBV28 with TRBJ1-2; 7 bases line up with TRBD1. The CDR3 covers 13 residues. The germline gives CDR1 MDHEN, CDR2 SYDVKM. With 6 bases clipped from V and 8 bases from J, the junction kept 9 bases outside the gene matches. DNA for the CDR3: TGTGCCAGCAGCCTAGACAGGGCGGGGGGCTACACCTTC. Encoded protein: CASSLDRAGGYTF.

V gene TRBV12-3 or TRBV12-4 combines with J gene TRBJ2-6; D is unresolved. V was shortened by 5 bases and J by 4 bases, with 12 bases between the two germline ends. This CDR3 region has 15 residues. The CDR3 DNA reads TGTGCCAGCAGTCTTACGCCAGCCGGGGCCAACGTCCTGACTTTC. Translated: CASSLTPAGANVLTF.

This clonotype was picked up many times. The chain employs TRBV10-2 and TRBJ2-7, with unresolved D. Germline lookup yields CDR1 WSHSY and CDR2 SAAADI. V was clipped by 0 bases and J by 5 bases, with 5 bases between them. This CDR3 has 12 amino acids. The CDR3, as DNA: TGCGCCAGCAGTGAGTCGATTAACGAGCAGTACTTC. It codes for CASSESINEQYF.

Only a few counts were recorded for this clonotype. The chain recombines TRBV28 with TRBJ2-1; TRBD2 aligns across 7 bases. Germline V gene lookup returns CDR1 MDHEN and CDR2 SYDVKM. Losses at the gene ends were 8 bases for V and 7 bases for J; bases not matched to a gene: 11. The CDR3 has 14 amino acids. The CDR3 DNA reads TGTGCCAGCGCCCGGGGGGATGTTGGTAATGAGCAGTTCTTC. Its translation: CASARGDVGNEQFF.

This clonotype was detected many times. The J gene is TRBJ2-5, the V gene TRBV10-2, with TRBD2 identical over 10 bases. V trimming: 3 bases; J trimming: 2 bases; junction bases outside the gene matches: 9. CDR3 size: 17 residues. CDR1 is WSHSY, CDR2 SAAADI, per germline. CDR3 sequence (DNA): TGCGCCAGCAGTGATCAGCTAGCGGGGGTAGGTCAAGAGACCCAGTACTTC. Protein product: CASSDQLAGVGQETQYF.

This clonotype was picked up a small number of times. The chain carries TRBV12-3 or TRBV12-4 and TRBJ2-1; no definite D call. Trimming shortened V by 6 bases and J by 4 bases, and 13 bases separated the two germline ends. This CDR3 is 14 amino acids long. The CDR3 protein is CASSPTDGYNEQFF. The CDR3 DNA reads as TGTGCCAGCAGCCCTACGGACGGGTACAATGAGCAGTTCTTC.

This clonotype was recorded at least ten times. The genes are TRBV12-3 or TRBV12-4 and TRBJ2-3; the match to TRBD2 covers 7 bases. CDR3 length: 15 amino acids. V was clipped by 6 bases and J by 1 base; unmatched bases: 7. The CDR3 loop is CASRLTSAGTDTQYF. The CDR3 DNA follows: TGTGCCAGCAGGCTCACTAGCGCGGGCACAGATACGCAGTATTTT.

This clonotype has at least ten counts. This chain connects TRBV10-3 to TRBJ1-4, with D tentatively TRBD1 (6 bases). The CDR3 has 18 residues. Germline loops: CDR1 ENHRY, CDR2 SYGVKD. Trimming removed 2 bases at V and 5 bases at J, with 21 bases between. For the CDR3, the DNA is TGTGCCATCAGTGAGAGGTCAGGGGTCAACTCCGCCAATGAAAAACTGTTTTTT. Its protein is CAISERSGVNSANEKLFF.

This clonotype was detected many times. The CDR3 region is CASSLRDSLMNTEAFF. CDR3 in DNA: TGCGCCAGCAGCCTGAGGGACAGCCTAATGAACACTGAAGCTTTCTTT. J is TRBJ1-1 and V is TRBV5-1; TRBD1 matches at 7 bases. Germline values: CDR1 SGHRS, CDR2 YFSETQ. There are 16 residues in the CDR3. Trimming removed 4 bases from V and 0 bases from J; junction bases left unmatched: 9.

Of note for this clonotype: It may be a read error: a sequence one base away is much more abundant. V is TRBV7-6 and J is TRBJ1-5; possible D gene TRBD1, 5 bases. In germline, CDR1 is SGHVS, CDR2 FNYEAQ. CDR3 length: 14 residues. This CDR3 reads CASSLSSGGQPRHF. The CDR3, as DNA: TGTGCCAGCAGCTTATCTTCGGGGGGTCAGCCCCGGCATTTT.